This TCR beta chain was captured by sequencing in a study of shared clonotypes between healthy human individuals. TCRdb's copy holds only in-frame clones and misses some; the assay was immunoSEQ multiplex PCR. The top ten hold around 9.3% of the sample, which has around 340,000 clones, about 73% seen once. The germline CDR1 and CDR2 sequences are SGHAT and FQNNGV. V lost 1 base and J lost 3, with 9 bases in between. The CDR3 spans 14 residues. V is TRBV11-2 and J is TRBJ1-1, with D unresolved. The sequencing sample was made of memory CD4+ T cells sorted from blood. Subset noted: CD45RA-negative fraction. The clonotype comes from a young man in good health. CDR3 sequence reads: CASSLGTWDTEAFF. CDR3 sequence (DNA): TGTGCCAGCAGCTTAGGGACGTGGGACACTGAAGCTTTCTTT.